A single sample gave rise to the 26 T cell receptor beta chains below, sequenced in a study of T cells after posttransplantation cyclophosphamide. Sequenced by immunoSEQ multiplex PCR; TCRdb stores in-frame clones only, minus some. This sample carries approximately 6,600 clones, 95% to 98% of them seen once, and the ten largest clones take roughly 0.85%. The sample was memory CD4+ T cells sorted from PBMCs. These receptors were collected from a man aged 35-49 years in good health, CMV-negative, and a related stem cell transplant donor.

The chain links TRBV19 to TRBJ1-1; 8 nucleotides line up with TRBD1. CDR1 is LNHDA and CDR2 is SQIVND in the germline V gene (reference sequence). The CDR3 length is 14 residues. The trim removed 0 bases at V and 4 bases at J, leaving 1 base unmatched. CDR3 residues: CASSIDTGGTEAFF. The CDR3 coding sequence is TGTGCCAGTAGTATAGATACAGGGGGCACTGAAGCTTTCTTT.

This clone came up once. The V call is TRBV10-3, the J call TRBJ1-5; perhaps TRBD1 as D (6 bases). The V gene lost 0 bases and the J gene lost 11 bases, with 17 bases spanning the gap. The CDR3 has 15 residues. Germline V gene lookup returns CDR1 ENHRY and CDR2 SYGVKD. The CDR3 bases are TGTGCCATCAGTGAGTCGGTCAGGTCTCAGGGGACCCAGCATTTT. As protein: CAISESVRSQGTQHF.

The rearrangement links TRBV18 to TRBJ1-4, with TRBD1 as a possible D gene (5 bases). The CDR3 sequence is 14 residues long. Per germline, CDR1 KGHSH and CDR2 LQKENI. V was cut by 1 base and J by 4 bases, with 7 bases left in between. The CDR3 region is CASSPRQNNEKLFF. The DNA of the CDR3 is TGTGCCAGCTCACCACGACAGAATAATGAAAAACTGTTTTTT.

The rearrangement joins TRBV5-1 to TRBJ1-4; TRBD1 is a possible D gene (5 bases). This CDR3 contains 15 residues. The V and J ends lost 0 bases and 8 bases respectively, with 14 bases between them. The V gene's germline CDR1 is SGHRS and CDR2 YFSETQ. CDR3 residues: CASSLASGGREKLFF. The CDR3 bases are TGCGCCAGCAGCTTGGCTTCCGGGGGTCGGGAAAAACTGTTTTTT. The full variable domain, with the rest looked up from reference TRBV5-1 and TRBJ1-4, is KAGVTQTPRYLIKTRGQQVTLSCSPISGHRSVSWYQQTPGQGLQFLFEYFSETQRNKGNFPGRFSGRQFSNSRSEMNVSTLELGDSALYLCASSLASGGREKLFFGSGTQLSVL.

This chain links TRBV5-1 with TRBJ1-1, with 10 bases matching TRBD1. J lost 5 bases, V lost 0 bases, and 7 bases had no gene match. This CDR3 has 16 amino acids. Germline V gene sequence: CDR1 SGHRS, CDR2 YFSETQ. CDR3 DNA: TGCGCCAGCAGCTTGGATGGGACAGGGGTATTGACTGAAGCTTTCTTT. Its translation is CASSLDGTGVLTEAFF.

This clone was observed a single time. The rearrangement joins TRBV18 to TRBJ2-3, with 7 bases matching TRBD2. Germline assignment: CDR1 KGHSH and CDR2 LQKENI. V gave up 5 bases and J gave up 5 bases; unmatched junction bases: 1. There are 12 residues in the CDR3. CDR3 in DNA: TGTGCCAGCTCATCGGGGGGAGATACGCAGTATTTT. It codes for CASSSGGDTQYF.

The chain carries TRBV7-2 and TRBJ2-7; 10 bases map to TRBD2. The CDR3 runs 14 residues. The V gene end was trimmed by 2 bases and the J gene end by 6 bases; junction bases not matched to a gene: 4. Germline V lookup: CDR1 SGHTA, CDR2 FQGNSA. The CDR3 DNA is TGTGCCAGCAGCTTATCCCTAGCGGGAGCCGAGCAGTACTTC. This gives the protein CASSLSLAGAEQYF.

The chain links TRBV7-2 to TRBJ2-7, with D hard to call. Per the germline V gene, CDR1 is SGHTA and CDR2 is FQGNSA. The CDR3 loop spans 11 amino acids. V was pared by 4 bases and J by 7 bases, with 8 bases between. The CDR3, as DNA: TGTGCCAGCAGCTCCGCGTGGGAGCAGTACTTC. Translated: CASSSAWEQYF.

This chain uses TRBV5-1 with TRBJ2-7; D is possibly TRBD1 (5 bases). Trimming removed 0 bases at V and 4 bases at J, with 11 bases between. CDR3 length: 14 amino acids. From germline, CDR1 is SGHRS and CDR2 YFSETQ. The CDR3 DNA reads as TGCGCCAGCAGCTTGGATGGGGCCCGATACGAGCAGTACTTC. Amino acid sequence: CASSLDGARYEQYF.

The chain joins TRBV25-1 to TRBJ2-1, with 9 positions matching TRBD1. This CDR3 has 15 residues. Trimming took 7 bases from V and 7 from J; bases not matched to a gene: 11. Per germline, CDR1 MGHDK and CDR2 SYGVNS. The CDR3: CASKSPVDRGNEQFF. The CDR3 bases are TGTGCCAGCAAATCACCCGTCGACAGGGGGAATGAGCAGTTCTTC.

The chain combines TRBV5-1 with TRBJ2-1; 10 bases agree with TRBD1. Germline V CDR1 and CDR2: SGHRS, YFSETQ. V dropped 0 bases and J dropped 2; count of bases not matched to a gene: 5. The CDR3 consists of 17 residues. CDR3 amino acids: CASSLASGTGAYNEQFF. Written as DNA, the CDR3 is TGCGCCAGCAGCTTGGCCTCCGGGACAGGGGCCTACAATGAGCAGTTCTTC.

This sequence joins TRBV7-2 and TRBJ2-3; 11 bases are a match to TRBD2. Germline lookup yields CDR1 SGHTA and CDR2 FQGNSA. Trimming removed 5 bases from V and 5 bases from J; junction bases left unmatched: 6. This CDR3 region has 15 residues. The CDR3 loop reads CASSVASGRLDTQYF. CDR3 DNA: TGTGCCAGCAGCGTCGCTAGCGGGAGGTTAGATACGCAGTATTTT. Full variable domain (rest looked up from reference TRBV7-2 and TRBJ2-3): GAGVSQSPSNKVTEKGKDVELRCDPISGHTALYWYRQSLGQGLEFLIYFQGNSAPDKSGLPSDRFSAERTGGSVSTLTIQRTQQEDSAVYLCASSVASGRLDTQYFGPGTRLTVL.

The V call is TRBV6-1, the J call TRBJ1-2, with TRBD1 matching over 9 bases. Germline V CDR1 and CDR2: MNHNS, SASEGT. The CDR3 is made up of 14 amino acids. V was pared by 5 bases and J by 5 bases, with 6 bases of the junction left unmatched. The CDR3 nucleotides are TGTGCCAGCAGTCGAACAGGGGGCGCGTATGGCTACACCTTC. This codes for CASSRTGGAYGYTF.

The chain combines TRBV5-6 with TRBJ1-5; TRBD1 might be the D (6 bases). V was clipped by 4 bases and J by 5 bases, with 10 bases between them. Looked up from germline, CDR1 is SGHDT and CDR2 is YYEEEE. This CDR3 has 13 amino acids. The DNA for the CDR3 is TGTGCCAGCAGCCAGGGGATGGATCAGCCCCAGCATTTT. Encoded protein: CASSQGMDQPQHF.

The chain carries TRBV29-1 and TRBJ1-5; D is perhaps TRBD1 (6 bases). V lost 6 bases to trimming and J lost 5 bases, with 14 bases between them. Germline V lookup: CDR1 SQVTM, CDR2 ANQGSEA. The CDR3 length is 13 residues. The CDR3 region is CSVADRFDQPQHF. CDR3 coding DNA: TGCAGCGTGGCCGACAGGTTTGATCAGCCCCAGCATTTT.

V and J are TRBV5-4 and TRBJ1-4; the match to TRBD1 covers 9 bases. J lost 8 bases, V lost 4 bases, and 9 bases had no gene match. Germline CDR1 reads SGHNT; CDR2 reads YYREEE (reference sequence). CDR3 length: 15 residues. The CDR3 sequence is CASSRDRGIWEKLFF. The CDR3 coding sequence is TGTGCCAGCAGCCGCGACAGGGGGATTTGGGAAAAACTGTTTTTT.

The chain couples TRBV28 to TRBJ1-3; weak D call: TRBD1 (6 bases). Between the trimmed V and J ends, which lost 2 bases and 4 bases, there was a span of 12 bases. CDR1 is MDHEN, CDR2 SYDVKM, per germline. The CDR3 is 15 amino acids. CDR3 loop: CASSLRGTKGNTIYF. As DNA, the CDR3 is TGTGCCAGCAGTTTAAGGGGGACGAAGGGAAACACCATATATTTT.

The rearrangement links TRBV7-2 to TRBJ2-1; D perhaps matches TRBD2 (5 bases). V lost 5 bases and J lost 3, with 11 bases in between. Germline CDR1 SGHTA, CDR2 FQGNSA. The CDR3 sequence is 14 residues long. CDR3 in amino acids: CASSPPDYYNEQFF. The DNA for the CDR3 is TGTGCCAGCAGCCCACCCGACTACTACAATGAGCAGTTCTTC.

The chain is built from TRBV13 and TRBJ2-7, with TRBD2 matching over 14 bases. The CDR3 spans 18 residues. V was pared by 4 bases and J by 0 bases, with 8 bases of the junction left unmatched. Germline assignment: CDR1 PRHDT and CDR2 FYEKMQ (reference sequence). Here the CDR3 reads CASSSWTSGRSLSYEQYF. The DNA for the CDR3 is TGTGCCAGCAGCTCCTGGACTAGCGGGAGGTCCCTCTCCTACGAGCAGTACTTC.

V gene TRBV5-4 combines with J gene TRBJ2-3; D is uncertain. The CDR3 contains 15 residues. Germline V gene lookup returns CDR1 SGHNT and CDR2 YYREEE (reference sequence). V lost 2 bases, J lost 0 bases, and 10 bases lay in between. The DNA of the CDR3 is TGTGCCAGCAGCTTAGGAGTTTTAAGCACAGATACGCAGTATTTT. Protein product: CASSLGVLSTDTQYF.

The V call is TRBV7-2, the J call TRBJ1-2; 10 nucleotides line up with TRBD1. Germline CDR1 reads SGHTA; CDR2 reads FQGNSA. J lost 3 bases, V lost 2 bases, and 6 bases had no gene match. This CDR3 is 16 amino acids long. The CDR3 sequence: CASSLLGTGVYYGYTF. In DNA, the CDR3 is TGTGCCAGCAGCTTACTGGGGACAGGGGTGTACTATGGCTACACCTTC.

The chain combines TRBV29-1 with TRBJ1-5, with D possibly matching TRBD1 (5 bases). With 7 bases removed from V and 11 bases from J, the gap between germline ends came to 18 bases. CDR3 length: 12 amino acids. Germline V gene data show CDR1 as SQVTM and CDR2 as ANQGSEA. The CDR3 region has the DNA TGCAGCGCCCAAACGGAGGGGCCGACCCAGCATTTT. This gives the protein CSAQTEGPTQHF.

J is TRBJ2-3 and V is TRBV11-2; perhaps TRBD2 as D (6 bases). Germline loops: CDR1 SGHAT, CDR2 FQNNGV. The CDR3 is 14 residues long. The ends were cut back, 3 bases at V and 2 bases at J, with 9 bases in the middle. CDR3 in amino acids: CASSFGGTTDTQYF. The CDR3 DNA reads TGTGCCAGCAGCTTTGGAGGGACCACAGATACGCAGTATTTT.

This chain links TRBV30 with TRBJ2-3; no clear D. Trimming cost V 3 bases and J 0 bases, with 13 bases left between them. The CDR3 loop spans 15 amino acids. Per the germline V gene, CDR1 is GTSNPN and CDR2 is SVGIG (reference sequence). The CDR3 nucleotides read TGTGCCTGGAGGAAGCGCGGTACTAGCACAGATACGCAGTATTTT. Translating gives CAWRKRGTSTDTQYF.

V is TRBV28 and J is TRBJ2-7, with TRBD1 identical over 8 bases. The CDR3 has 16 residues. Germline values: CDR1 MDHEN, CDR2 SYDVKM. Germline trimming cut 1 base from V and 3 bases from J; bases unmatched to any gene: 8. CDR3 in DNA: TGTGCCAGCAGTTTATCGTATTTGACAGGGGTCTACGAGCAGTACTTC. Translated: CASSLSYLTGVYEQYF.

The chain is built from TRBV6-4 and TRBJ2-6; 9 positions agree with TRBD1. J was trimmed by 0 bases and V by 6 bases; bases with no gene match: 3. Germline CDR1 reads MRHNA; CDR2 reads SNTAGT. CDR3 length equals 16 residues. CDR3 protein: CASSRQGDSGANVLTF. As DNA, the CDR3 is TGTGCCAGCAGCCGACAGGGGGACTCTGGGGCCAACGTCCTGACTTTC.